This TCR beta chain was observed in a study of cytomegalovirus exposure and HLA in healthy donors. Although they were nominally healthy when sampled, donors likely had unrecorded immune exposures. Broader study findings: Reportedly, a later analysis found an Asian-associated ancestry cluster had fewer N-insertions than the roughly 700-donor mean. The later analysis indicated that the majority of CMV-associated TCR beta chains appeared HLA-restricted. The authors considered a cluster of highly shared sequence variants likely to be a sequencing artifact.

Worth noting for this clone: Its antigen is as yet unknown.

In the PCR, 60 Vbeta and 13 Jbeta primers were used. Measured with immunoSEQ multiplex PCR; TCRdb has only the in-frame clones, and not every one. The table has 170,000 or so clones, 70% to 90% seen once. Trimming took 5 bases from V and 4 from J; bases not matched to a gene: 11. The CDR3 consists of 18 residues. Germline lookup yields CDR1 MNHEY and CDR2 SMNVEV (reference sequence). This sequence joins TRBV27 and TRBJ2-2; 12 bases line up with TRBD1. The sample comprised PBMCs. The clonotype was recovered from a girl aged 5-17 years in good health and CMV-seropositive. The CDR3 DNA is TGTGCCAGCAGTACGAGGGACAGGGGGCGCGTGACCACCGGGGAGCTGTTTTTT. Protein sequence: CASSTRDRGRVTTGELFF.